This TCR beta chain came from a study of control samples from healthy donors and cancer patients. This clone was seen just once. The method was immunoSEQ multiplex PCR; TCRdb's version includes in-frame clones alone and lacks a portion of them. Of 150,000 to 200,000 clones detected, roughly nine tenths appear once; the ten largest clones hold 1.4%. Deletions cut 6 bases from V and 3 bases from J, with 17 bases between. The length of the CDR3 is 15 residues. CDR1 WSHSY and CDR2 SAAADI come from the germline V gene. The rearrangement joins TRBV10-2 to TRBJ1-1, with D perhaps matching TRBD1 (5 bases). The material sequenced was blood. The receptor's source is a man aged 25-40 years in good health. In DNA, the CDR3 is TGCGCCAGCAGGGACGCTCATCAGGGTTACACTGAAGCTTTCTTT. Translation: CASRDAHQGYTEAFF.